This T cell receptor beta chain derives from a study of blood T cell repertoires in COVID-19. At the level of the study: Whether acute or convalescent, the COVID-19 samples came from the United States, Italy and Spain. The analysed material was cDNA or gDNA that came from T cells, B-cell-depleted T cells, or PBMCs.

How the authors handled the data: Nucleated cell number was recorded as an estimate derived from reference gene primer amplification. TCRdb's table, derived via immunoSEQ multiplex PCR, lists solely in-frame clones and lacks some. The D gene and trimming were derived from the DNA, and the V and J assignments and clone size from that table. The sample includes more than 60,000 clones, roughly nine tenths seen only once; the top ten take nearly 5%. Germline assignment: CDR1 MNHEY and CDR2 SVGEGT. Deletions cut 4 bases from V and 4 bases from J, with 7 bases between. This CDR3 region has 12 residues. The V and J genes are TRBV6-2 or TRBV6-3 and TRBJ1-1; D is undetermined. The material sequenced was peripheral blood. This clonotype was sampled from a woman of 80 years or more with active or convalescent COVID-19. The CDR3 sequence is CASSWTTTEAFF. The CDR3 bases are TGTGCCAGCAGTTGGACTACCACTGAAGCTTTCTTT.